This is a list of T cell receptor beta chains from one sample in a study of somatic mutations in cytotoxic T cells in rheumatoid arthritis. Sequencing was performed with immunoSEQ multiplex PCR; in TCRdb, only in-frame clones are kept and a portion is missing. The repertoire holds some 11,000 clones, with about 80% as singletons. The sequenced sample consisted of CD8+ T cells sorted from blood. The receptors here all came from an adult with rheumatoid arthritis. Each CDR3 is given without its conserved first and last residue. Clone size is stated in some rows and not others, as once, few, many or a class when expanded.

v_gene: TRBV6-6
len: 12
j_gene: TRBJ2-5
abundance: -
CDR3aa: ASSTRGWQETQY

v_gene: TRBV11-3
len: 16
j_gene: TRBJ2-2
abundance: -
CDR3aa: ASTVYRGGSRLAGELF

v_gene: TRBV27
len: 10
j_gene: TRBJ1-5
abundance: medium-sized
CDR3aa: ASSLIGEPQH

v_gene: TRBV4-1
len: 14
j_gene: TRBJ2-3
abundance: few
CDR3aa: ASSQEEGQGVDTQY

v_gene: TRBV4-2
len: 10
j_gene: TRBJ1-4
abundance: few
CDR3aa: ASSHLGEKLF

v_gene: TRBV27
len: 11
j_gene: TRBJ1-2
abundance: -
CDR3aa: ASSLLSRQDET

v_gene: TRBV7-2
len: 12
j_gene: TRBJ1-5
abundance: -
CDR3aa: ASSIDRGNQPQH

v_gene: TRBV12-5
len: 10
j_gene: TRBJ1-5
abundance: few
CDR3aa: ASGLGPEPQH

v_gene: TRBV10-3
len: 14
j_gene: TRBJ2-7
abundance: -
CDR3aa: ASSEEGLAGNYEQY

v_gene: TRBV11-3
len: 12
j_gene: TRBJ2-3
abundance: -
CDR3aa: ASSTEQPTDTQY

v_gene: TRBV5-4
len: 14
j_gene: TRBJ2-7
abundance: -
CDR3aa: ASSGWGQGLVYEQY

v_gene: TRBV6-1
len: 11
j_gene: TRBJ2-3
abundance: once
CDR3aa: ASSEVRLHTQY

v_gene: TRBV28
len: 14
j_gene: TRBJ1-2
abundance: -
CDR3aa: ASSYPEGALGYGYT

v_gene: TRBV28
len: 13
j_gene: TRBJ2-7
abundance: -
CDR3aa: ASSGREVRTYEQY

v_gene: TRBV6-5
len: 12
j_gene: TRBJ2-7
abundance: -
CDR3aa: ASSLQVGAYEQY

v_gene: TRBV19
len: 11
j_gene: TRBJ2-7
abundance: once
CDR3aa: ASSIFPTYEQY

v_gene: TRBV27
len: 14
j_gene: TRBJ2-7
abundance: -
CDR3aa: ASSLSLAGGLYEQY

v_gene: TRBV9
len: 11
j_gene: TRBJ2-3
abundance: once
CDR3aa: ASSVEGTDTQY

v_gene: TRBV7-6
len: 12
j_gene: TRBJ1-5
abundance: -
CDR3aa: ASSLSGPGQPQH

v_gene: TRBV6-4
len: 12
j_gene: TRBJ2-2
abundance: few
CDR3aa: ASSDGGDAGELF

v_gene: TRBV28
len: 12
j_gene: TRBJ1-3
abundance: -
CDR3aa: ASSFYVSGNTIY

v_gene: TRBV14
len: 14
j_gene: TRBJ2-2
abundance: -
CDR3aa: ASSYHGLAKAGELF

v_gene: TRBV4-2
len: 18
j_gene: TRBJ1-5
abundance: -
CDR3aa: ASSQEYSPGDRGSGQPQH

v_gene: TRBV15
len: 12
j_gene: TRBJ2-3
abundance: -
CDR3aa: ATSYYVSTDTQY

v_gene: TRBV5-1
len: 13
j_gene: TRBJ2-3
abundance: -
CDR3aa: ASSSRDRGADTQY

v_gene: TRBV4-3
len: 11
j_gene: TRBJ2-7
abundance: -
CDR3aa: ASSQLVNYEQY

v_gene: TRBV4-3
len: 14
j_gene: TRBJ2-7
abundance: -
CDR3aa: ASSQDGKAIYYEQY

v_gene: TRBV7-2
len: 11
j_gene: TRBJ1-2
abundance: few
CDR3aa: ASSYGPDYGYT

v_gene: TRBV2
len: 12
j_gene: TRBJ1-1
abundance: -
CDR3aa: ASTWTVTIAEAF

v_gene: TRBV9
len: 12
j_gene: TRBJ1-6
abundance: few
CDR3aa: ASRVRQGHSPLH

v_gene: TRBV18
len: 16
j_gene: TRBJ2-7
abundance: -
CDR3aa: ASSPRSGSGRTSYEQY

v_gene: TRBV4-1
len: 14
j_gene: TRBJ1-2
abundance: -
CDR3aa: ASSHTTGQGAYGYT

v_gene: TRBV9
len: 14
j_gene: TRBJ1-2
abundance: -
CDR3aa: ASSTPTGGVNYGYT

v_gene: TRBV15
len: 13
j_gene: TRBJ1-4
abundance: once
CDR3aa: ATSRERTTNEKLF

v_gene: TRBV7-8
len: 12
j_gene: TRBJ2-1
abundance: once
CDR3aa: ASSWGGPLNEQF

v_gene: TRBV19
len: 16
j_gene: TRBJ2-1
abundance: medium-sized
CDR3aa: ASSIFLGSGSSYNEQF

v_gene: TRBV5-6
len: 12
j_gene: TRBJ2-7
abundance: -
CDR3aa: ASSPTTGAGEQY

v_gene: TRBV5-8
len: 10
j_gene: TRBJ1-1
abundance: -
CDR3aa: ASSFRGTEAF

v_gene: TRBV27
len: 11
j_gene: TRBJ1-2
abundance: -
CDR3aa: ASSLIPNYGYT

v_gene: TRBV9
len: 12
j_gene: TRBJ2-7
abundance: -
CDR3aa: ASSVGVGPYEQY

v_gene: TRBV7-2
len: 14
j_gene: TRBJ2-7
abundance: -
CDR3aa: ASSLAEGGSYWEQY